This TCR beta chain was found in a study of T cells in Graves' hyperthyroidism and ophthalmopathy. Findings of the study overall: A model using 13 V-J features told ophthalmopathy apart from stable hyperthyroidism.

The length of the CDR3 is 16 residues. CDR1 is MNHEY, CDR2 SMNVEV, per germline (reference sequence). Trimming cost V 7 bases and J 2 bases; bases outside gene matches: 9. TCR beta CDR3 regions were amplified from RNA. Initially, a first-round RT-PCR of the TCR CDR3 employed the HTBI primer set. TCRdb called the multiplex PCR reads again in MiXCR, with one record for every CDR3 protein. Here the sample spans 400,000 to 500,000 distinct CDR3 sequences, approximately 15% being singletons. The sample holds many counts of this clonotype. Its cognate antigen is unknown. A patient was excluded if there was uncontrolled infection, other autoimmune disease, pregnancy or lactation. The PBMCs studied were ones that came from 9 to 10 ml fresh peripheral blood.

The source is a woman aged 18-29 years with Graves' hyperthyroidism. The genes are TRBV27 and TRBJ2-1; 9 bases are a match to TRBD2. Sequenced input: blood. CDR3 amino acids: CASNPGLAGTYNEQFF. In DNA form, the CDR3 reads TGTGCCAGCAACCCCGGGCTAGCGGGAACCTACAATGAGCAGTTCTTC.